Reported below is one T cell receptor (beta chain). Its antigen remains unknown. Trimming took 0 bases from V and 5 from J; bases not matched to a gene: 4. CDR1 MRHNA and CDR2 SNTAGT come from the germline V gene. The CDR3 loop spans 15 amino acids. This sample is drawn from a study of cytomegalovirus exposure and HLA in healthy donors. This PCR relied on a set of 60 Vbeta primers and 13 Jbeta primers. Clones were sequenced by immunoSEQ multiplex PCR, and TCRdb holds only the in-frame ones, with some missing. The sample lists about 40,000 clones, 70% to 90% occurring once. Study-wide results and limits: Per a later analysis, HLA-associated TCR beta chains showed more clonal expansion than other, equally common TCR beta chains. According to an earlier analysis, most TCR beta V segments yielded productive rearrangements about 87% or about 30% of the time.

This TCR derives from a woman in her thirties or forties in good health and CMV-seropositive. The chain has TRBV6-4 and TRBJ2-3; 8 bases map to TRBD2. The sample consisted of PBMCs. The CDR3 coding sequence is TGTGCCAGCAGTGACTCGAGTAGCGGGGTAGATACGCAGTATTTT. It codes for CASSDSSSGVDTQYF.